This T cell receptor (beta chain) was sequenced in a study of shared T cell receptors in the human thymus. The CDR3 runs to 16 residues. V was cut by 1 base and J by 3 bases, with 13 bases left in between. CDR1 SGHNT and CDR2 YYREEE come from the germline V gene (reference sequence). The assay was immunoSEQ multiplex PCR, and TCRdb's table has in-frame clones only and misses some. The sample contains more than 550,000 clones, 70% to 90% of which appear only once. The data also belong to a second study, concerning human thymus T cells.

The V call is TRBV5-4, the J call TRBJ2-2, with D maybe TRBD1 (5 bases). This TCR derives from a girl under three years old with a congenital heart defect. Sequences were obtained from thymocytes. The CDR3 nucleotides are TGTGCCAGCAGCTTGAAAGCAGGGAAGGACACCGGGGAGCTGTTTTTT. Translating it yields CASSLKAGKDTGELFF.